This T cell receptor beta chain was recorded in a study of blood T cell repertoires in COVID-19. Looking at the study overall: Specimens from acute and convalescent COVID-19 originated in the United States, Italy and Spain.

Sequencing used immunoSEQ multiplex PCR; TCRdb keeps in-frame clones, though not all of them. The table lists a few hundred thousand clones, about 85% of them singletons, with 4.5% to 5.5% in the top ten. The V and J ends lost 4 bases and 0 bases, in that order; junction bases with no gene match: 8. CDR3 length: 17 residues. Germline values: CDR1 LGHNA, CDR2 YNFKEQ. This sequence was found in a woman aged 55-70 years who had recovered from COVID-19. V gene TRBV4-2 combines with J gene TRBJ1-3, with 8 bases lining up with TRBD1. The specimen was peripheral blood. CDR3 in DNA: TGTGCCAGCAGCCTTGGACAGGGTAGTACCTCTGGAAACACCATATATTTT. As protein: CASSLGQGSTSGNTIYF.